This note documents a single T cell receptor (beta chain) sequence. The sequenced fragment ends 3 residues before the CDR3 boundary, so the rest is inferred from the germline J gene. This CDR3 has 15 residues. Looked up from germline, CDR1 is SGHVS and CDR2 is FNYEAQ. The data were obtained in a study of T cells in women clearing cervical HPV infection. The method was immunoSEQ multiplex PCR; TCRdb's version includes in-frame clones alone and lacks a portion of them. In total, the table holds about 19,000 clones. Sequenced sample: blood buffy coat. The origin of this receptor is a woman aged 18-70 years with a cervical HPV16 infection that either progressed to CIN3+ or cleared (not recorded which). This chain joins TRBV7-6 and TRBJ1-2; D remains ambiguous. Here the CDR3 reads CASSLAWLATDTYTF. The covered CDR3 bases are TGTGCCAGCAGCTTAGCGTGGCTAGCCACAGATACC.